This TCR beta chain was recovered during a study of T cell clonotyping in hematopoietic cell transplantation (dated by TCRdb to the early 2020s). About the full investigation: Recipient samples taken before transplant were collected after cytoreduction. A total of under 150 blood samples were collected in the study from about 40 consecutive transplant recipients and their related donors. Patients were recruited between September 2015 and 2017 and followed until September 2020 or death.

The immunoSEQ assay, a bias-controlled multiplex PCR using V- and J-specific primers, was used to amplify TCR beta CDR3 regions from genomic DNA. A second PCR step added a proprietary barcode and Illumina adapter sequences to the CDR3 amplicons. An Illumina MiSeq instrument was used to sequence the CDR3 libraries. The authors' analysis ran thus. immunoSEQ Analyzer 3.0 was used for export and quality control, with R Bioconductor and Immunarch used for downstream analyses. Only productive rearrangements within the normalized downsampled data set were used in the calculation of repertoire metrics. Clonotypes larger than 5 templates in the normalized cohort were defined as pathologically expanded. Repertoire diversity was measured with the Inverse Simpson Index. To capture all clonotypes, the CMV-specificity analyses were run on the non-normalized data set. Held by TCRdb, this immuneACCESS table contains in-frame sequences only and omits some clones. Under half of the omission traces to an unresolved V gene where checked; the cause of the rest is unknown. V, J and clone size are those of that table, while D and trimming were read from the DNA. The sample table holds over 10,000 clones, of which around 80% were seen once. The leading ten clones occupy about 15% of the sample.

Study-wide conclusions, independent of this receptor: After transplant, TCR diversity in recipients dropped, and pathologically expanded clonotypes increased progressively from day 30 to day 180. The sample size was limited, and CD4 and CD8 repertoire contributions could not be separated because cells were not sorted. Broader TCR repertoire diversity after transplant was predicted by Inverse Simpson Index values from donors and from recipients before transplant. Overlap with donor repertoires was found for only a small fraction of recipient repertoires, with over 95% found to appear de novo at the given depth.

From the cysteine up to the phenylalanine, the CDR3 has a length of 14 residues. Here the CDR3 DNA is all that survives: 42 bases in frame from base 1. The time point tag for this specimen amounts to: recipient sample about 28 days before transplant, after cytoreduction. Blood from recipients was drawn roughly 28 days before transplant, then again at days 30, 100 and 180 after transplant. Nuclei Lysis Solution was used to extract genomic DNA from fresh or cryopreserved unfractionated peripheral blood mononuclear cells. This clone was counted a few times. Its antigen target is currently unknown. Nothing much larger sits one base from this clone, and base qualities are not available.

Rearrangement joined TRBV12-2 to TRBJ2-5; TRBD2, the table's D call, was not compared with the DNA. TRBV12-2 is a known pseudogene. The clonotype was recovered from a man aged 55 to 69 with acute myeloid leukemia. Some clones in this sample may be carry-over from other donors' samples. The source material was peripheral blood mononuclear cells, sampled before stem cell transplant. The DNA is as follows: TGTGCAAGTCGTCCTCTCGGGGTCGGAGAGACCCAGTACTTC. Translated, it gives CASRPLGVGETQYF.